This TCR beta chain comes out of a study of siplizumab effects on memory and regulatory T cells. Study-level findings and limits: Alloreactive sequences from unstimulated CD4+ memory cells fell significantly with siplizumab. Reactions containing siplizumab showed mappable alloreactive CD4+ clones averaging roughly 70% Treg-derived, versus around 25% in controls. Naive T cells seemed more diverse than memory cells and seemed major alloresponse contributors.

In regard to this clone: Antigen unknown.

The CDR3 extends over 18 amino acids. Deletions cut 4 bases from V and 5 bases from J, with 21 bases between. Germline loops: CDR1 MGHRA, CDR2 YSYEKL. The table came from immunoSEQ multiplex PCR; TCRdb's copy has only in-frame clones and leaves some out. Of roughly 50,000 clones detected, approximately 93% appear once; the ten largest clones hold approximately 17%. The chain has TRBV4-1 and TRBJ1-6; D might be TRBD1 (6 bases). The material sequenced was CD8+ T cells sorted from blood. This receptor was taken from a human donor in good health. The CDR3 nucleotides are TGCGCCAGCAGCCTCCGGGACACACTCAGAAACAATAATTCACCCCTCCACTTT. Encoded protein: CASSLRDTLRNNNSPLHF.